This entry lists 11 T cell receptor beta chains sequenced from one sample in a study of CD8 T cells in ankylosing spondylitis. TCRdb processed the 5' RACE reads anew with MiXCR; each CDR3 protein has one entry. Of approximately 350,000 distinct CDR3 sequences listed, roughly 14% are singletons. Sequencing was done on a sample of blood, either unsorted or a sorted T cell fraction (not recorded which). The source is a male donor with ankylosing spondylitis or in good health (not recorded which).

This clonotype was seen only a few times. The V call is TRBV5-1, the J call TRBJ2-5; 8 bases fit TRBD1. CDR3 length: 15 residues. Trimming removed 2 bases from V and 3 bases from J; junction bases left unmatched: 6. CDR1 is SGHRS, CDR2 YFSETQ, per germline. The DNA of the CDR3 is TGCGCCAGCAGCTTAGGTTCGACAGGGGAAGAGACCCAGTACTTC. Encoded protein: CASSLGSTGEETQYF.

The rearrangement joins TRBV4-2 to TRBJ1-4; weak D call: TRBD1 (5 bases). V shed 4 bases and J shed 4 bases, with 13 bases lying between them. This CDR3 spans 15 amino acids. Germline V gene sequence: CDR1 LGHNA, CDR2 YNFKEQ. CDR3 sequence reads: CASSRDFAINEKLFF. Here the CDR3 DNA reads TGTGCCAGCAGCCGGGACTTTGCAATTAATGAAAAACTGTTTTTT.

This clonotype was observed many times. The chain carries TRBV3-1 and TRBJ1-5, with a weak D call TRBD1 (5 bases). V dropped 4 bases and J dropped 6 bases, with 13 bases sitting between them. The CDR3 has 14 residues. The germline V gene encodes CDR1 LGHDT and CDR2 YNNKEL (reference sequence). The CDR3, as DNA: TGTGCCAGCAGCCCCAGCGGGGCTGGTCAGCCCCAGCATTTT. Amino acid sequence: CASSPSGAGQPQHF.

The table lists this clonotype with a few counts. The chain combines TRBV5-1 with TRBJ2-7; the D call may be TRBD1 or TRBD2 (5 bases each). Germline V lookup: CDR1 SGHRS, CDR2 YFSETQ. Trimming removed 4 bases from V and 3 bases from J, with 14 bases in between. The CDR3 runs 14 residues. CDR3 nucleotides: TGCGCCAGCAGCACGGGGACGGCGTACTACGAGCAGTACTTC. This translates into CASSTGTAYYEQYF. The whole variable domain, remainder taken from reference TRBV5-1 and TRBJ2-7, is KAGVTQTPRYLIKTRGQQVTLSCSPISGHRSVSWYQQTPGQGLQFLFEYFSETQRNKGNFPGRFSGRQFSNSRSEMNVSTLELGDSALYLCASSTGTAYYEQYFGPGTRLTVT.

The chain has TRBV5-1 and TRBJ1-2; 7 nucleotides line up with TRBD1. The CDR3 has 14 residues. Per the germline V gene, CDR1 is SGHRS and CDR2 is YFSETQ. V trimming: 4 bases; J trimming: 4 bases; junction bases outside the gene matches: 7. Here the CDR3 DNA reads TGCGCCAGCAGCCCGACAGGGCGGGCCTATGGCTACACCTTC. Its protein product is CASSPTGRAYGYTF.

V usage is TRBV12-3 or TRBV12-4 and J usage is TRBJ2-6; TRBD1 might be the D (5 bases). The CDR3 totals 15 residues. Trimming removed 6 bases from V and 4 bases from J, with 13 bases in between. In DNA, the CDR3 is TGTGCCAGCAGCTCCAGGGCCATAGGGGCCAACGTCCTGACTTTC. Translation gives CASSSRAIGANVLTF.

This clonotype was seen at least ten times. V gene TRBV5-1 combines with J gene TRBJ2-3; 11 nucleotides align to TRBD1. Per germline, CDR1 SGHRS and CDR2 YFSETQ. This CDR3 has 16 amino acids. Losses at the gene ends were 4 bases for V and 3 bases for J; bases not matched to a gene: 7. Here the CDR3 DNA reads TGCGCCAGCAGCCCCCTCGGGACAGGGGGAACAGATACGCAGTATTTT. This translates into CASSPLGTGGTDTQYF.

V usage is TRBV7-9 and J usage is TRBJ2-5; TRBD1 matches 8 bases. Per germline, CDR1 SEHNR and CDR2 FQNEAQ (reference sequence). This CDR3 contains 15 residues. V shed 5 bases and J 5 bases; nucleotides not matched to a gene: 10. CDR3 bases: TGTGCCAGCAGCCCTGCTACAGGGGGTGGTGAGACCCAGTACTTC. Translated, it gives CASSPATGGGETQYF.

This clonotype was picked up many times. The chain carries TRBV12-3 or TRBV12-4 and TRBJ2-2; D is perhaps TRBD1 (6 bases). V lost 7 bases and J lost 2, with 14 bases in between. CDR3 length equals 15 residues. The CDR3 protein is CASTWGRGNTGELFF. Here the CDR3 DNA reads TGTGCCAGCACCTGGGGCAGGGGCAACACCGGGGAGCTGTTTTTT.

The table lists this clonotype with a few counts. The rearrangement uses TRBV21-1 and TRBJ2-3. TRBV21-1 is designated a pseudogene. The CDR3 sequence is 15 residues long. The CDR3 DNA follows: TGTGCCAGCAGCAAAGGACCCAGGCCCACAGATACGCAGTATTTT. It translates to CASSKGPRPTDTQYF.

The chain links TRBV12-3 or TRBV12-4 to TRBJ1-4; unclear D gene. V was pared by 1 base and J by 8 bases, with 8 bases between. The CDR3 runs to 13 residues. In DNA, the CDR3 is TGTGCCAGCAGTTTAGGGAGCGCAGAAAAACTGTTTTTT. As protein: CASSLGSAEKLFF.